This T cell receptor beta chain was captured by sequencing in a study of OX40 agonist ivuxolimab in advanced cancers. Background on the study: In this trial design, patients received ivuxolimab intravenously at 0.01 to 10 mg/kg every 2 weeks. Eligibility rules accepted prior anti-PD-1, anti-PD-L1 or anti-CTLA-4 therapy, and approximately 40% had some. Study-wide results and limits: The mean number of expanded clones was higher in CD8+ T cells than in CD4+.

Concerning this clone itself: Antigen: not known.

TCRdb's table, derived via immunoSEQ multiplex PCR, lists solely in-frame clones and lacks some. The sample contains around 65,000 clones, approximately 88% of which appear only once. The CDR3 covers 13 residues. V lost 1 base to trimming and J lost 9 bases, with 7 bases between them. Germline CDR1 MGHDK, CDR2 SYGVNS. The receptor was derived from an adult with an advanced solid tumor such as melanoma, head and neck, liver or kidney cancer. Material: CD4+ or CD8+ T cells sorted from blood, obtained in a trial of the OX40 agonist ivuxolimab. The chain has TRBV25-1 and TRBJ1-6; a weak D match, TRBD1 (5 bases). CDR3 DNA sequence: TGTGCCAGCAGTGAATCGGGGGGTTCACCCCTCCACTTT. It specifies CASSESGGSPLHF.